This TCR beta chain was recovered during a study of blood T cell repertoires in COVID-19. Study-level information: T cells, B-cell-depleted T cells, or PBMCs supplied cDNA or gDNA.

The method was immunoSEQ multiplex PCR; TCRdb's version includes in-frame clones alone and lacks a portion of them. Of about 460,000 clones listed, 70% to 90% are singletons. Enrollees, about 18 to 100 years old, lived in roughly 24 US areas. Before being deemed recovered, Cohort 3 donors had two negative PCRs, clearance, or symptom resolution. Germline-derived CDR1 and CDR2 are SEHNR and FQNEAQ (reference sequence). CDR3 length: 13 residues. V lost 4 bases, J lost 2 bases, and 9 bases lay in between. The specimen was PBMCs or T cells enriched from blood (not recorded which). The TCR sequence derives from a woman aged 55-69 years who had recovered from COVID-19. The chain is built from TRBV7-9 and TRBJ2-7; D is ambiguous. This CDR3 reads CASSSTRTYEQYF. CDR3 nucleotide sequence: TGTGCCAGCAGCTCGACAAGAACCTACGAGCAGTACTTC.